This T cell receptor (beta chain) emerged from a study of T-cell reconstitution after alpha-beta-depleted transplantation in children. The germline V gene encodes CDR1 SGHKS and CDR2 YYEKEE (reference sequence). Trimming took off 0 bases at V and 7 bases at J, with 11 bases between the two ends. This CDR3 spans 14 amino acids. Unique molecular identifiers were used to barcode this TCRbeta library. TCRdb used MiXCR to reprocess the PCR reads, holding one entry per CDR3 protein. The sample has hundreds of thousands of distinct CDR3 sequences; around a sixth are singletons. The V gene is TRBV5-5, the J gene TRBJ1-5; D is perhaps TRBD1 (5 bases). The clonotype was recovered from a human donor who donated a stem cell graft to a child with acute myeloid leukemia. Sample: PBMCs from the stem cell graft donor, taken from the stem cell graft. For the CDR3, the DNA is TGTGCCAGCAGCTTGGGCGGGGCTTGGCAGCCCCAGCATTTT. Its translation is CASSLGGAWQPQHF.